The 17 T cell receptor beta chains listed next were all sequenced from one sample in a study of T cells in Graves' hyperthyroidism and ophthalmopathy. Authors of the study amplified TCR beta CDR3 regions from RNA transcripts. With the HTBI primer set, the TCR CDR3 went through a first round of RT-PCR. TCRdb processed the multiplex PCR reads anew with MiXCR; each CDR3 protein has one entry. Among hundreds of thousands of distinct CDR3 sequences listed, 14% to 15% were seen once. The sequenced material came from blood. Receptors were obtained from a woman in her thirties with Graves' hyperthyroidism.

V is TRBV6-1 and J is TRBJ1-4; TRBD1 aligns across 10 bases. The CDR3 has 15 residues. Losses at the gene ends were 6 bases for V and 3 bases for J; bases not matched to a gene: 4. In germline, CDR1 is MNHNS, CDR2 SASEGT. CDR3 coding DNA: TGTGCCAGCAGCAGACAGGGGGCGTCTAATGAAAAACTGTTTTTT. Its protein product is CASSRQGASNEKLFF.

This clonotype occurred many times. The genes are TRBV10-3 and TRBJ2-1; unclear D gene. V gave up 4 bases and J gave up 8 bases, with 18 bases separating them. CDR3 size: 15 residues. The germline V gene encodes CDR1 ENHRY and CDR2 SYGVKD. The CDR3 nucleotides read TGTGCCATCAGTGTCGGTGGTACGGGTGCTGATGAGCAGTTCTTC. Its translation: CAISVGGTGADEQFF.

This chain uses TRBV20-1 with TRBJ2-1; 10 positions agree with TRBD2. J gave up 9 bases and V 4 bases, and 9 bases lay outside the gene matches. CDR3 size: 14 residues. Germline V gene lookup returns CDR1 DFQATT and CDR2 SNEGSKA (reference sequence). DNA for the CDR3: TGCAGTGCTACCCTGACTAGCGGGTCGACTGAGCAGTTCTTC. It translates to CSATLTSGSTEQFF.

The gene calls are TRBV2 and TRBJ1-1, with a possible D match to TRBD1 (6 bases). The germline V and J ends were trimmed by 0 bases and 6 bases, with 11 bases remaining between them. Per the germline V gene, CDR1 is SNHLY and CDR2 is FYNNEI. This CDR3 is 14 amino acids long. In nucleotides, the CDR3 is TGTGCCAGCAGTGAAGCGCGTAAGGGGGCTGAAGCTTTCTTT. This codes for CASSEARKGAEAFF.

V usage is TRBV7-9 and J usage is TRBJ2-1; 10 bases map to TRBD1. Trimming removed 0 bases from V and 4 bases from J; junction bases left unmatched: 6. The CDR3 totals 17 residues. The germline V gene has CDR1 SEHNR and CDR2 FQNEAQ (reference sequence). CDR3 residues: CASSLAYGQGVYNEQFF. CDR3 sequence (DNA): TGTGCCAGCAGCTTAGCGTACGGACAGGGGGTATACAATGAGCAGTTCTTC.

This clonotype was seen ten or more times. The CDR3 coding sequence is TGCAGTGCTAGAGATGTAGGTTTCGCCTACAATGAGCAGTTCTTC. This encodes CSARDVGFAYNEQFF. The chain has TRBV20-1 and TRBJ2-1; D is ambiguous. This CDR3 spans 15 amino acids. Germline V CDR1 and CDR2: DFQATT, SNEGSKA (reference sequence). V lost 0 bases and J lost 2, with 11 bases in between.

The CDR3 DNA reads as TGTGCCAGCAGCTCACAGGGTGCCGGGGTGCGAGCTTTCTTT. Its protein is CASSSQGAGVRAFF. V gene TRBV6-1 combines with J gene TRBJ1-1, with a possible D match to TRBD1 (6 bases). V was shortened by 6 bases and J by 10 bases, with 21 bases between the two germline ends. The germline V gene has CDR1 MNHNS and CDR2 SASEGT. CDR3 length equals 14 residues.

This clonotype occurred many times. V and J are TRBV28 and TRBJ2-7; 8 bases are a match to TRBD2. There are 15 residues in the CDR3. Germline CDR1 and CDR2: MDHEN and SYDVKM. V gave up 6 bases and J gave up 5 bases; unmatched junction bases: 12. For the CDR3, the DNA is TGTGCCAGCAGGCTATACGACACTAGCGGAAACGAGCAGTACTTC. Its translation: CASRLYDTSGNEQYF.

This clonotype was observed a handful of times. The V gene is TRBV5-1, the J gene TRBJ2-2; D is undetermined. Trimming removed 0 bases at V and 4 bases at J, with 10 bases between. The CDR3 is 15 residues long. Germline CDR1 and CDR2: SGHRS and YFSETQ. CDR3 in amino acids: CASSLDGDGTGELFF. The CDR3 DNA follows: TGCGCCAGCAGCTTGGATGGGGATGGCACCGGGGAGCTGTTTTTT.

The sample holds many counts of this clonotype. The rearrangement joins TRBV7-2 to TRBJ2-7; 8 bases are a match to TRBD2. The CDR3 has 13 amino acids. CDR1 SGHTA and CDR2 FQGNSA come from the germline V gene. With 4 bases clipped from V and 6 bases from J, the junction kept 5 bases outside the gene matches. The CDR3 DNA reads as TGTGCCAGCAGCTCCGGGAGGGAAGGCGAGCAGTACTTC. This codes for CASSSGREGEQYF. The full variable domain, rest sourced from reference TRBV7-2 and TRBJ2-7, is GAGVSQSPSNKVTEKGKDVELRCDPISGHTALYWYRQSLGQGLEFLIYFQGNSAPDKSGLPSDRFSAERTGGSVSTLTIQRTQQEDSAVYLCASSSGREGEQYFGPGTRLTVT.

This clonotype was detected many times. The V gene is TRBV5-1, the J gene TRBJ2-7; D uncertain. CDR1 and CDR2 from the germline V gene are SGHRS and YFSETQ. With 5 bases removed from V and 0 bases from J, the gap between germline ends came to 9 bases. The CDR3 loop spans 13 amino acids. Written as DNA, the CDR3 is TGCGCCAGCAGTCAAGACTCCTCCTACGAGCAGTACTTC. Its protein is CASSQDSSYEQYF.

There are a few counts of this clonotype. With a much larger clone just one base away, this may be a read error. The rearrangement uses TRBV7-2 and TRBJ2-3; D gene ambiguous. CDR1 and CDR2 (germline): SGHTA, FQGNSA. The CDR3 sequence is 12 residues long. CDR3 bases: TGTGCCAGCAGCCAGAGCACAGATACGCGGTATTTT. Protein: CASSQSTDTRYF.

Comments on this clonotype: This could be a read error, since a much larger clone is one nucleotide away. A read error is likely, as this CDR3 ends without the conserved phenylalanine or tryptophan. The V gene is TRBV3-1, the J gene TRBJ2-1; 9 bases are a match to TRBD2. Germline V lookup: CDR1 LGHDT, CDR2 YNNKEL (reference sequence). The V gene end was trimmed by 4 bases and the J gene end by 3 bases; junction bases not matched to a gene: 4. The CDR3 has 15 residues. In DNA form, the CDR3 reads TGTGCCAGCAGCCGGCGGGAGGGGATCTACAATGAGCAGTTCTCC. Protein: CASSRREGIYNEQFS.

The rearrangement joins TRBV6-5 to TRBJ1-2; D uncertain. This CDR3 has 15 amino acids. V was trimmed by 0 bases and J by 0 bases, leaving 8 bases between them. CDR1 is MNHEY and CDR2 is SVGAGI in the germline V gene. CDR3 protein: CASSYSTQSNYGYTF. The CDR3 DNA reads TGTGCCAGCAGTTACTCTACGCAGTCTAACTATGGCTACACCTTC.

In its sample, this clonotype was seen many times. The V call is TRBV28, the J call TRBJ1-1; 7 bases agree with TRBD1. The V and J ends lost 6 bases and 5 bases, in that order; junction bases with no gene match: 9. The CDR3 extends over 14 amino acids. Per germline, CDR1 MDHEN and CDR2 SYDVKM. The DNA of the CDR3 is TGTGCCAGCAGGTCCGACAGGGAGAGAACTGAAGCTTTCTTT. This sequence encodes CASRSDRERTEAFF.

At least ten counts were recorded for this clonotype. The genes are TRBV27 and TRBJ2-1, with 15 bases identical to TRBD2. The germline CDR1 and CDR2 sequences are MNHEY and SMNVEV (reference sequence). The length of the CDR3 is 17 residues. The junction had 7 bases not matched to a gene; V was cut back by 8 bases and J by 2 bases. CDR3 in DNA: TGTGCCAGCCACGTCGGACTAGCGGGAGGGGCCTACAATGAGCAGTTCTTC. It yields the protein CASHVGLAGGAYNEQFF.

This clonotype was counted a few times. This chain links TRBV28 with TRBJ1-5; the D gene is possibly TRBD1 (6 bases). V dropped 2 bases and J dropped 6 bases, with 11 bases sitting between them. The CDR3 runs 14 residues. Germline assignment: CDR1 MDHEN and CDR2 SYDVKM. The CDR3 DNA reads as TGTGCCAGCAGTTTAACAGGGAAGTCTCAGCCCCAGCATTTT. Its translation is CASSLTGKSQPQHF.